This T cell receptor beta chain was sequenced in a study of T-cell memory formation after mild COVID-19. Study outcomes and limitations: In pre-infection memory, a portion of responding clones appeared, which suggested that cross-reactive memory joined. The study found contracting CD4+ clones mainly in CM and EM and contracting CD8+ clones in EMRA.

Germline-derived CDR1 and CDR2 are SGHDT and YYEEEE. J lost 0 bases, V lost 5 bases, and 10 bases had no gene match. This CDR3 is built from 17 residues. Sample barcodes and UMIs were carried by the TCR alpha and TCR beta cDNA libraries that 5'RACE generated with constant-segment primers. TCRdb ran MiXCR on the 5' RACE reads and lists one entry per CDR3 protein. The sample holds about 57,000 distinct CDR3 sequences, over 9% seen once. About this clonotype itself: Its target is not known.

This sequence was found in a man aged 18-30 years who had mild COVID-19 (a few samples of this study predate the infection). Cell type and time point are not known. The chain links TRBV5-6 to TRBJ2-2, with 7 bases matching TRBD1. The sequencing sample was made of PBMCs or a T cell subset sorted from them (not recorded which). The CDR3 region is CASSSIDRATNTGELFF. The CDR3 DNA sequence: TGTGCCAGCAGTTCCATCGACAGGGCCACGAACACCGGGGAGCTGTTTTTT.